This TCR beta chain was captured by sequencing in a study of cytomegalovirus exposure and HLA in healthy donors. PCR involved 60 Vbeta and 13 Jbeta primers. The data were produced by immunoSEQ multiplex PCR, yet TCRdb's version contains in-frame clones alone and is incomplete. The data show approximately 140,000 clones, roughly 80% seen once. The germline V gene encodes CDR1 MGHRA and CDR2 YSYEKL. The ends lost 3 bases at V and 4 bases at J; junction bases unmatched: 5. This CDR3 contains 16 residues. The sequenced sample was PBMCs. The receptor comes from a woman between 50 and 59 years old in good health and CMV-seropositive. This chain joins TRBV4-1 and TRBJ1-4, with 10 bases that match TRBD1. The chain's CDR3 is CASSHGQGGYNEKLFF. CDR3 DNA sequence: TGCGCCAGCAGCCATGGACAGGGGGGATATAATGAAAAACTGTTTTTT.